This T cell receptor beta chain was documented in a study of low-dose radiotherapy and immunotherapy resistance in tumors. The time point was: before trial treatment. The donors' treatment consisted of nivolumab, ipilimumab, aspirin, low-dose cyclophosphamide and low-dose radiotherapy. Primers used for first-strand cDNA, a TRAV- and TRBV-specific set, covered both alpha and beta chains. Amplification, which lasted 20 to 25 PCR cycles, used a constant-region primer and V-primer adapter to amplify TCRs. TCRdb reprocessed the reads with MiXCR, giving one entry per CDR3 protein. Of tens of thousands of distinct CDR3 sequences in the sample, over 15% were seen once. The source material was PBMCs, sampled before treatment. The clonotype originates from a male donor with prostate cancer.

As DNA, the CDR3 is TGTGCCAGCAGTTTTGCCGGGTCTCGGTCCCAGTACTTC. It is translated as CASSFAGSRSQYF. V usage is TRBV28 and J usage is TRBJ2-5; D remains ambiguous. V lost 3 bases to trimming and J lost 9 bases, with 14 bases between them. The CDR3 sequence is 13 residues long. CDR1 is MDHEN and CDR2 is SYDVKM in the germline V gene.